This TCR beta chain was sequenced during a study of vaccination effects on CD4 cells after COVID-19. Whole-study findings and limits: Vaccine- and infection-induced clones showed marked clonal contraction late following vaccination.

Before any sequencing was done, the ViraFEST assay used viral peptide pools to expand antigen-specific CD4+ T cells. With about 9 days of culture completed, CD4+ T cells were isolated. Either the mRNA-1273 or the BNT162b2 vaccine was given to participants as two doses. None of the vaccinated had previously contracted SARS-CoV-2, and their nucleocapsid antibodies tested negative. Cultures got half-medium changes with IL-2 on days 3 and 7. The table lists this clone with a few counts. Its specificity is unknown. Germline V gene data show CDR1 as WSHSY and CDR2 as SAAADI. The trim removed 4 bases at V and 1 base at J, leaving 4 bases unmatched. This CDR3 spans 16 amino acids. TCRdb keeps only in-frame clones here, not all; method: immunoSEQ multiplex PCR. In the table there are roughly 56,000 clones, more than 70% of which are singletons.

The gene calls are TRBV10-2 and TRBJ2-2; 9 nucleotides agree with TRBD2. Sequenced here: CD4+ T cells from PBMCs cultured with HCoV-229E spike peptides, sampled after COVID-19 vaccination. This TCR derives from a human donor who received a COVID-19 vaccine. The CDR3 region has the DNA TGCGCCAGCAGTGGACTAGCGGTGATGAACACCGGGGAGCTGTTTTTT. This translates into CASSGLAVMNTGELFF.